These T cell receptor beta chains were read from a single sample in a study of vaccination effects on CD4 cells after COVID-19. For these TCRs, the target antigens are not known. The table came from immunoSEQ multiplex PCR; TCRdb's copy has only in-frame clones and leaves some out. The sample records more than 12,000 clones, about 72% being singletons. The sample was CD4+ T cells from PBMCs cultured with SARS-CoV-2 spike peptides, taken after COVID-19 vaccination. The origin of the receptors is a human donor who received a COVID-19 vaccine. The CDR3 runs from the conserved cysteine through the conserved F or W. The D gene is left open where the match is weak.

.	TRBV5-6	TRBJ1-2	13	CASSLDTGYGYTF
TRBD1	TRBV19	TRBJ1-5	12	CASSVDRGRKHF
TRBD2	TRBV3-1/TRBV3-2	TRBJ2-5	14	CASSQGAGQETQYF
.	TRBV10-3	TRBJ2-7	13	CAISEFSSYEQYF
TRBD1	TRBV9	TRBJ2-3	16	CASSGRDRKVADTQYF
.	TRBV28	TRBJ2-7	12	CASSLRTREQYF
TRBD1	TRBV25-1	TRBJ1-1	16	CASEGQGRDRVTEAFF
.	TRBV5-1	TRBJ1-1	14	CASSQGPENTEAFF
.	TRBV7-7	TRBJ1-4	16	CASSARDAQEREKLFF
.	TRBV14	TRBJ2-7	17	CASSRKHRPEATYEQYF